Listed below are T cell receptor beta chains from one sample, sequenced in a study of cytomegalovirus exposure and HLA in healthy donors. The protocol was immunoSEQ multiplex PCR, while the TCRdb copy is restricted to in-frame clones and leaves out a portion. The sample includes 100,000 to 150,000 clones, 74% of them seen just once. Sequences were obtained from PBMCs. All receptors come from a woman aged 45-59 years in good health and CMV-seropositive. Both conserved end residues are trimmed from each CDR3.

v_gene	j_gene	CDR3aa
TRBV5-3	TRBJ1-2	ARSLDLGQGYGYT
TRBV21-1	TRBJ2-7	ASSKARGAHEQY
TRBV9	NA	ASSVGGREGYEQY
TRBV30	TRBJ1-2	AWSPGVRGYT
TRBV4-1	TRBJ2-7	ASSQETEPSYEQY
TRBV7-2	TRBJ2-7	ASSLVSGVGQY
TRBV6-5	TRBJ1-1	ASSQKMNTEAF
TRBV6-4	TRBJ2-5	ASSPSGGRGETQY
TRBV7-6	TRBJ2-2	ASSPGGITGELF
TRBV28	TRBJ2-1	ASSGRTPLLF
TRBV28	TRBJ2-5	ASSLTSEETQY
TRBV19	TRBJ2-5	ASSPGGRTQY
TRBV21-1	TRBJ1-2	ASSTRPGHPSTNYGYT
TRBV5-4	TRBJ2-7	ASSSREFHEQY
TRBV27	TRBJ2-1	ASRVTDKSSYNEQF
TRBV5-1	TRBJ2-5	ASSPGGSGGPQETQY
TRBV15	TRBJ1-5	ATTQDRINQPQH
TRBV6-1	TRBJ2-2	ASSPMSPRLGELF
TRBV7-2	TRBJ2-1	ASSLLTFDEQF
TRBV11-2	TRBJ2-7	ASNPQGGGEQY
TRBV4-1	TRBJ1-2	ASSQDGTGVGYT
TRBV5-4	TRBJ2-7	ASSRGGSSYEQY
TRBV13	TRBJ2-3	ASSLTSGGPTDTQY
TRBV4-2	TRBJ2-3	ASSQEDRGIDTQY
TRBV6-1	TRBJ2-5	ASSSEGGVETQY
TRBV7-9	TRBJ1-2	ASSLGQGEYGYT
TRBV10-3	TRBJ2-5	AISVGGSQETQY
TRBV5-6	TRBJ1-5	ASHRRNQPQH
TRBV10-3	TRBJ2-3	AISERVGTARTDTQY
TRBV5-4	TRBJ2-1	ASRRAGGKYNEQF
TRBV5-4	TRBJ2-7	ASSLIGGEEQY
TRBV5-1	TRBJ1-2	ASSPESGNYGYT
TRBV5-1	TRBJ1-2	ASSSVQRMAGGYT
TRBV11-2	TRBJ2-3	ASSLTGGTDTQY
TRBV6-4	TRBJ2-4	ASSDSASGGADIQY
TRBV5-1	TRBJ1-1	ASSPSGGTTEAF
TRBV5-1	NA	ASSLEGQGTNEQY
TRBV7-2	TRBJ2-3	ASSLQGFPTDTQY
TRBV28	TRBJ1-1	ASSLLGQGVNTEAF